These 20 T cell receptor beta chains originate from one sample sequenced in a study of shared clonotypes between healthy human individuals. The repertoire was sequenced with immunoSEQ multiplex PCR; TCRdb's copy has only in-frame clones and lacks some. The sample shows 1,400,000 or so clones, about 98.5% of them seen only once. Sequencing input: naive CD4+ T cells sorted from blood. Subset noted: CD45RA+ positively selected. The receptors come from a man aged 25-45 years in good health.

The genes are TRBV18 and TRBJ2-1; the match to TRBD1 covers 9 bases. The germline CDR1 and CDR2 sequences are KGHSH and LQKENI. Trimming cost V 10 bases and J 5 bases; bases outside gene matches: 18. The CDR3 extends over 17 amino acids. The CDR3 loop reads CATRLTGGNSHNNEQFF. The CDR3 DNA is TGTGCCACCCGACTGACAGGGGGTAACTCACATAACAATGAGCAGTTCTTC.

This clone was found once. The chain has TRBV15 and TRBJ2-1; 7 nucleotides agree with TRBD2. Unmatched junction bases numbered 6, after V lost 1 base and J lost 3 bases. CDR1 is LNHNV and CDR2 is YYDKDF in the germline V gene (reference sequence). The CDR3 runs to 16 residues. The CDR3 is CATSRARTRGYNEQFF. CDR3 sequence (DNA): TGTGCCACCAGCAGAGCGAGGACTAGGGGCTACAATGAGCAGTTCTTC.

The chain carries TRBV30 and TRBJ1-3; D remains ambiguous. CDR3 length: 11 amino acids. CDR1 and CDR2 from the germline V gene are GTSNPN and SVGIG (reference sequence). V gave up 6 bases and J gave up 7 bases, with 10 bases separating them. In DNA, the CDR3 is TGTGCCTGTACTCGAGGGAACACCATATATTTT. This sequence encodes CACTRGNTIYF.

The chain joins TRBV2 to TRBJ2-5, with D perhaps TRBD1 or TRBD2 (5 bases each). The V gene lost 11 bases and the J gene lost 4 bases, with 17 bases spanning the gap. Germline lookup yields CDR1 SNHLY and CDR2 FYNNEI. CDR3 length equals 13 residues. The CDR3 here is CAGSGPDRETQYF. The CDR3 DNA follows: TGTGCCGGCTCGGGACCCGACCGAGAGACCCAGTACTTC.

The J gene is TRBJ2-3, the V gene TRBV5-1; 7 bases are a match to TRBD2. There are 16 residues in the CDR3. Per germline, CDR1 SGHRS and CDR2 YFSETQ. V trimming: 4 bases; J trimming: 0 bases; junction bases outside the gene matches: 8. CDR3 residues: CASSHGLVLSTDTQYF. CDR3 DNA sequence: TGCGCCAGCAGCCACGGACTAGTCCTAAGCACAGATACGCAGTATTTT.

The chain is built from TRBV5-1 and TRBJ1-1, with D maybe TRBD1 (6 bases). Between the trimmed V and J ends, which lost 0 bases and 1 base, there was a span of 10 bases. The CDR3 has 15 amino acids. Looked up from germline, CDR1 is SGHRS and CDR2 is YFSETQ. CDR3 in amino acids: CASSLGPRGNTEAFF. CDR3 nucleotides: TGCGCCAGCAGCTTGGGTCCCAGGGGGAACACTGAAGCTTTCTTT.

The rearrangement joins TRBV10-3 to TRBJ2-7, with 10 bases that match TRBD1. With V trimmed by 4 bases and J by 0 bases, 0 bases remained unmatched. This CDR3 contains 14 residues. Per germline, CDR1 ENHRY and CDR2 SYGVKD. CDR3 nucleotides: TGTGCCATCAGTGGGACAGGGGGCTCCTACGAGCAGTACTTC. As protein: CAISGTGGSYEQYF.

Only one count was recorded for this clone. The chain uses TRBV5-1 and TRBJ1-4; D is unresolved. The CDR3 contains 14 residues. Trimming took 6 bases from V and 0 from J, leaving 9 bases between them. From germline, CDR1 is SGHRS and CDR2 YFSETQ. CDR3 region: CASKRRATNEKLFF. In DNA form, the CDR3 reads TGCGCCAGCAAACGGAGGGCAACTAATGAAAAACTGTTTTTT.

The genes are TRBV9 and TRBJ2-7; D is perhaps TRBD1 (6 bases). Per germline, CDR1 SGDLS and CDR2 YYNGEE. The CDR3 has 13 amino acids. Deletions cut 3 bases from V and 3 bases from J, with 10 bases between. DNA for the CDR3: TGTGCCAGCAGCGCGACAGGACTCTACGAGCAGTACTTC. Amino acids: CASSATGLYEQYF.

This CDR3 is CASSNTGFVQPQHF. The CDR3 DNA sequence: TGTGCCAGCAGTAATACAGGGTTTGTGCAGCCCCAGCATTTT. This sequence joins TRBV28 and TRBJ1-5; D perhaps matches TRBD1 (6 bases). Germline values: CDR1 MDHEN, CDR2 SYDVKM. V was pared by 5 bases and J by 7 bases, with 15 bases between. The CDR3 extends over 14 amino acids.

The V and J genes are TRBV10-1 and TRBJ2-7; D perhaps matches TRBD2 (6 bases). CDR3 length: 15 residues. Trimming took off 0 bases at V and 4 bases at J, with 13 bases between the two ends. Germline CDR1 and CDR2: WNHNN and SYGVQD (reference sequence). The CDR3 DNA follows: TGCGCCAGCAGTGAGTCGAGTGCCCGGGAGTACGAGCAGTACTTC. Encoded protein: CASSESSAREYEQYF.

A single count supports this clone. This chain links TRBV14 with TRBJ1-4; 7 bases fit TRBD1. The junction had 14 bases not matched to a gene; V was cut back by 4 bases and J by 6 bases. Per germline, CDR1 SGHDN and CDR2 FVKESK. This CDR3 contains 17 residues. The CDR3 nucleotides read TGTGCCAGCAGCCCACTCCTGGGTGGACAGGCCCATGAAAAACTGTTTTTT. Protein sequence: CASSPLLGGQAHEKLFF.

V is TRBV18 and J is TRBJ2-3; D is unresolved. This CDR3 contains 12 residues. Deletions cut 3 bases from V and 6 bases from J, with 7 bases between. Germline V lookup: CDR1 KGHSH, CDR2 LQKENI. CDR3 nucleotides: TGTGCCAGCTCACCTCGGCACGATACGCAGTATTTT. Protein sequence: CASSPRHDTQYF.

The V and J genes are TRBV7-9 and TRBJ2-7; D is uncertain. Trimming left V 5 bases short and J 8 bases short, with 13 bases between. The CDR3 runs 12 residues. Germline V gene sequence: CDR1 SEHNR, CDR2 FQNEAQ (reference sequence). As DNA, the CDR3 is TGTGCCAGCAGCACGACCGCTTGGAAGCAGTACTTC. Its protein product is CASSTTAWKQYF.

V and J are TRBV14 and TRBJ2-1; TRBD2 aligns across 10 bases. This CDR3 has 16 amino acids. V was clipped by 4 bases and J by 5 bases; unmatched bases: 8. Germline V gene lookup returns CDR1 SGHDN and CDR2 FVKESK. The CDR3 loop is CASSLLSGRANNEQFF. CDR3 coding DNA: TGTGCCAGCAGCCTCCTGAGCGGGAGGGCCAACAATGAGCAGTTCTTC.

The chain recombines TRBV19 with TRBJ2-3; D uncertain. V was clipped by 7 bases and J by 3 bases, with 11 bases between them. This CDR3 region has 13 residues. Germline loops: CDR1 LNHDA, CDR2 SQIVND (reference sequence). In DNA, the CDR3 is TGTGCCAGTACCCATGATGGTACAGATACGCAGTATTTT. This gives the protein CASTHDGTDTQYF.

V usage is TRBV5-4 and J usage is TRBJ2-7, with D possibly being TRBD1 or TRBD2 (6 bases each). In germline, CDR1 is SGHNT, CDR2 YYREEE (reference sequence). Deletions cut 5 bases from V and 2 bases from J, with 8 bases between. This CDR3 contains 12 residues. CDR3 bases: TGTGCCAGCAGTAGGGGGGCCTACGAGCAGTACTTC. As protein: CASSRGAYEQYF.

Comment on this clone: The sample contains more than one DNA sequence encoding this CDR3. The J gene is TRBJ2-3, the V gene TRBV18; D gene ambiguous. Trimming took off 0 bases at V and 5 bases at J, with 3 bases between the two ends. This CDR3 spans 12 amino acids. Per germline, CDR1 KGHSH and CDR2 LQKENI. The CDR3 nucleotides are TGTGCCAGCTCACCACCAGTAGATACGCAGTATTTT. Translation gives CASSPPVDTQYF.

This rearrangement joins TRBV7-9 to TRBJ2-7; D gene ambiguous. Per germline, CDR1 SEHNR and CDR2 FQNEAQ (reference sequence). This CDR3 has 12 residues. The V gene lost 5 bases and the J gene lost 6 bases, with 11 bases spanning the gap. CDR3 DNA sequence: TGTGCCAGCAGCGTTACGGTGGTCGAGCAGTACTTC. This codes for CASSVTVVEQYF.

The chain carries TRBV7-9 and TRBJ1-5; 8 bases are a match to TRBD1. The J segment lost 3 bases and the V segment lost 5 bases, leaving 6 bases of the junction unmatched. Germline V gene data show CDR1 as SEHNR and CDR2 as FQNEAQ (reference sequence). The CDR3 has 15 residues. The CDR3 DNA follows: TGTGCCAGCAGCGTAGGGACAGGCACCAATCAGCCCCAGCATTTT. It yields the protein CASSVGTGTNQPQHF.